This is a list of T cell receptor beta chains from one sample in a study of shared clonotypes between healthy human individuals. Produced via immunoSEQ multiplex PCR; TCRdb's table is partial and in-frame only. The data contain about a million clones, approximately 75% of them singletons. Sequenced sample: memory CD4+ T cells from PBMCs. These receptors were obtained from a man aged 18-30 years in good health. Some clones in this sample may be carry-over from other donors' samples. CDR3s include the opening cysteine and the closing phenylalanine or tryptophan. D genes are given only for firm matches. Clone size is shown for a subset of rows, as once, few, many or a class of expanded clone.

length: 15
D: TRBD2
size: NA
J: TRBJ2-7
V: TRBV5-1
DNA: TGCGCCAGCAGCACTAGCGGGAGGGGCTCCTACGAGCAGTACTTC
CDR3: CASSTSGRGSYEQYF

length: 12
D: NA
size: many
J: TRBJ1-5
V: TRBV6-1
DNA: TGTGCCAGCAGTAGGGTTAGTCAGCCCCAGCATTTT
CDR3: CASSRVSQPQHF

length: 15
D: TRBD1
size: NA
J: TRBJ2-4
V: TRBV5-4
DNA: TGTGCCAGCAGCTCGCCGACAGGGGGGAAAAACATTCAGTACTTC
CDR3: CASSSPTGGKNIQYF

length: 14
D: NA
size: few
J: TRBJ2-3
V: TRBV6-6
DNA: TGTGCCAGCAGACCGAAGGGTCCGGCGGATACGCAGTATTTT
CDR3: CASRPKGPADTQYF

length: 16
D: NA
size: NA
J: TRBJ1-3
V: TRBV10-3
DNA: TGTGCCATCAGTGAGACAGCATTGAGCTCTGGAAACACCATATATTTT
CDR3: CAISETALSSGNTIYF

length: 12
D: NA
size: few
J: TRBJ1-1
V: TRBV2
DNA: TGTGCCAGCAGTCCAGGGGTAACTGAAGCTTTCTTT
CDR3: CASSPGVTEAFF

length: 14
D: NA
size: few
J: TRBJ2-7
V: TRBV9
DNA: TGTGCCAGCAGCGTAGACTCTGGGGTAGGAGAGCAGTACTTC
CDR3: CASSVDSGVGEQYF

length: 17
D: TRBD1
size: NA
J: TRBJ2-2
V: TRBV18
DNA: TGTGCCAGCTCACCGCAAGCGGGACAGGGAAACACCGGGGAGCTGTTTTTT
CDR3: CASSPQAGQGNTGELFF

length: 18
D: TRBD1
size: NA
J: TRBJ2-6
V: TRBV28
DNA: TGTGCCAGCAGCCTACAGGGGAATTATTACTCTGGGGCCAACGTCCTGACTTTC
CDR3: CASSLQGNYYSGANVLTF

length: 16
D: TRBD2
size: NA
J: TRBJ2-1
V: TRBV2
DNA: TGTGCCAGCAGTACCACCGGGACTAGCGGGAGTAATGAGCAGTTCTTC
CDR3: CASSTTGTSGSNEQFF

length: 13
D: NA
size: NA
J: TRBJ2-7
V: TRBV5-1
DNA: TGCGCCAGCAGCGAGAGAGCCCCGGGAGAGCAGTACTTC
CDR3: CASSERAPGEQYF

length: 15
D: TRBD1
size: NA
J: TRBJ2-7
V: TRBV5-4
DNA: TGTGCCAGCAGCTCCGGGACAGGGAATTTCTACGAGCAGTACTTC
CDR3: CASSSGTGNFYEQYF

length: 15
D: NA
size: NA
J: TRBJ2-1
V: TRBV6-5
DNA: TGTGCCAGCAGATATGGGGTCGGGATATACAATGAGCAGTTCTTC
CDR3: CASRYGVGIYNEQFF

length: 17
D: TRBD2
size: NA
J: TRBJ2-7
V: TRBV5-1
DNA: TGCGCCAGCAGCTTGGACGGAGTGGCGGGAGTAGACAACGAGCAGTACTTC
CDR3: CASSLDGVAGVDNEQYF

length: 16
D: TRBD1
size: NA
J: TRBJ2-1
V: TRBV11-2
DNA: TGTGCCAGCAGCTCCGATAGGGGACAGGGTACGGCTGAGCAGTTCTTC
CDR3: CASSSDRGQGTAEQFF

length: 16
D: NA
size: NA
J: TRBJ1-3
V: TRBV18
DNA: TGTGCCAGCTCACAGGGCCTGAGGGTCTCTGGAAACACCATATATTTT
CDR3: CASSQGLRVSGNTIYF

length: 14
D: NA
size: few
J: TRBJ1-3
V: TRBV5-1
DNA: TGCGCCAGCAGCTTGGGGGTGTCTGGAAACACCATATATTTT
CDR3: CASSLGVSGNTIYF

length: 16
D: TRBD2
size: NA
J: TRBJ2-2
V: TRBV7-2
DNA: TGTGCCAGCAGCTTATCCGGGACTAGGAACACCGGGGAGCTGTTTTTT
CDR3: CASSLSGTRNTGELFF

length: 12
D: TRBD2
size: NA
J: TRBJ2-1
V: TRBV6-1
DNA: TGTGCCAGCAGCGGACTAGCGGGAGAGCAGTTCTTC
CDR3: CASSGLAGEQFF

length: 12
D: TRBD1
size: NA
J: TRBJ2-5
V: TRBV10-3
DNA: TGTGCCATCAGTCCCAACAGGGGGACCCAGTACTTC
CDR3: CAISPNRGTQYF

length: 17
D: TRBD2
size: NA
J: TRBJ2-7
V: TRBV7-9
DNA: TGTGCCAGCAGCTCGCCGGGACTAGCGGGCCTCTCCTACGAGCAGTACTTC
CDR3: CASSSPGLAGLSYEQYF

length: 13
D: NA
size: few
J: TRBJ1-5
V: TRBV29-1
DNA: TGCAGCGTCCTAGGTGATAGCAATCAGCCCCAGCATTTT
CDR3: CSVLGDSNQPQHF

length: 14
D: TRBD2
size: once
J: TRBJ2-1
V: TRBV6-4
DNA: TGTGCCAGCAGTAAGGGACTAGAGGCAAATGAGCAGTTCTTC
CDR3: CASSKGLEANEQFF

length: 15
D: NA
size: NA
J: TRBJ2-7
V: TRBV27
DNA: TGTGCCAGCAGTTCCCTAGCGTCCGTAAGGGACGAGCAGTACTTC
CDR3: CASSSLASVRDEQYF

length: 14
D: NA
size: NA
J: TRBJ1-3
V: TRBV5-6
DNA: TGTGCCAGCAGCTTGCGATCCTCTGGAAACACCATATATTTT
CDR3: CASSLRSSGNTIYF

length: 16
D: NA
size: NA
J: TRBJ1-5
V: TRBV27
DNA: TGTGCCAGCAGGTCCAGGGTGGGGTATGGCAATCAGCCCCAGCATTTT
CDR3: CASRSRVGYGNQPQHF

length: 14
D: NA
size: few
J: TRBJ1-1
V: TRBV14
DNA: TGTGCCAGCAGCCAAATGGGGGGAGTCACTGAAGCTTTCTTT
CDR3: CASSQMGGVTEAFF

length: 16
D: TRBD2
size: NA
J: TRBJ2-5
V: TRBV5-4
DNA: TGTGCCAGCAGCTTGCGGGTTAGCGGGGTGGGTGAGACCCAGTACTTC
CDR3: CASSLRVSGVGETQYF

length: 14
D: NA
size: NA
J: TRBJ2-2
V: TRBV6-5
DNA: TGTGCCAGCAAGGTCAGGGGATCGACCGGGGAGCTGTTTTTT
CDR3: CASKVRGSTGELFF

length: 14
D: NA
size: NA
J: TRBJ2-2
V: TRBV5-4
DNA: TGTGCCAGCAGCGTTGACCTAAACACCGGGGAGCTGTTTTTT
CDR3: CASSVDLNTGELFF

length: 14
D: NA
size: NA
J: TRBJ2-1
V: TRBV12-2
DNA: TGTGCAAGTCGCTTAGACGCTCCCCACAATGAGCAGTTCTTC
CDR3: CASRLDAPHNEQFF

length: 16
D: TRBD2
size: NA
J: TRBJ2-5
V: TRBV9
DNA: TGTGCCAGCAGCGGGAGCGGGACTAGCTTCTGGGAGACCCAGTACTTC
CDR3: CASSGSGTSFWETQYF

length: 16
D: TRBD1
size: NA
J: TRBJ2-1
V: TRBV7-9
DNA: TGTGCCAGCAGCCAATCGACAGGGGTTGCGGACAATGAGCAGTTCTTC
CDR3: CASSQSTGVADNEQFF

length: 14
D: NA
size: NA
J: TRBJ2-3
V: TRBV11-2
DNA: TGTGCCAGCAGCTCTCTGCGGGGCACAGATACGCAGTATTTT
CDR3: CASSSLRGTDTQYF

length: 11
D: NA
size: NA
J: TRBJ2-3
V: TRBV5-1
DNA: TGCGCCAGCAGCTCTAAGGATACGCAGTATTTT
CDR3: CASSSKDTQYF

length: 15
D: NA
size: once
J: TRBJ2-7
V: TRBV13
DNA: TGTGCCAGCAGCCCCCTGCCGGGGAGCTCCTACGAGCAGTACTTC
CDR3: CASSPLPGSSYEQYF

length: 20
D: TRBD2
size: NA
J: TRBJ2-1
V: TRBV10-2
DNA: TGCGCCAGCGCCCCCCATGCCCAGCGGGAGGGCCGAGGCTCCTACAATGAGCAGTTCTTC
CDR3: CASAPHAQREGRGSYNEQFF

length: 13
D: NA
size: NA
J: TRBJ2-3
V: TRBV2
DNA: TGTGCCTCCAGCCCCACAACAACAGATACGCAGTATTTT
CDR3: CASSPTTTDTQYF

length: 12
D: NA
size: NA
J: TRBJ1-1
V: TRBV6-1
DNA: TGTGCCAGCACCCGAGGATACACTGAAGCTTTCTTT
CDR3: CASTRGYTEAFF

length: 16
D: NA
size: NA
J: TRBJ2-7
V: TRBV14
DNA: TGTGCCAGCAGCCAAGTCCGAGGGTCTCGATCCTACGAGCAGTACTTC
CDR3: CASSQVRGSRSYEQYF

length: 11
D: NA
size: few
J: TRBJ2-7
V: TRBV28
DNA: TGTGCCAGCAGCCGAAGAGACGAGCAGTACTTC
CDR3: CASSRRDEQYF

length: 13
D: NA
size: NA
J: TRBJ1-5
V: TRBV6-6
DNA: TGTGCCAGCAGTCAAGGGAGCAATCAGCCCCAGCATTTT
CDR3: CASSQGSNQPQHF

length: 16
D: TRBD2
size: once
J: TRBJ2-5
V: TRBV25-1
DNA: TGTGCCAGCAGTCTCGGACTAGCGGGAGGGGGAGAGACCCAGTACTTC
CDR3: CASSLGLAGGGETQYF

length: 13
D: NA
size: NA
J: TRBJ2-5
V: TRBV29-1
DNA: TGCAGCGTTCTCAGGGGTTCCGGAGAGACCCAGTACTTC
CDR3: CSVLRGSGETQYF

length: 15
D: NA
size: NA
J: TRBJ2-3
V: TRBV5-1
DNA: TGCGCCAGCAGCCCCGGCCGTTGGGGCACAGATACGCAGTATTTT
CDR3: CASSPGRWGTDTQYF

length: 11
D: NA
size: NA
J: TRBJ1-2
V: TRBV2
DNA: TGTGCCAGCAGTCCGAACTATGGCTACACCTTC
CDR3: CASSPNYGYTF

length: 15
D: NA
size: NA
J: TRBJ1-1
V: TRBV15
DNA: TGTGCCACCCCTGACCAGGGGATGTTGGACACTGAAGCTTTCTTT
CDR3: CATPDQGMLDTEAFF

length: 16
D: NA
size: NA
J: TRBJ2-7
V: TRBV28
DNA: TGTGCCAGCAGTCCCTCTTCTGCCTCTTCGGGCTACGAGCAGTACTTC
CDR3: CASSPSSASSGYEQYF

length: 13
D: NA
size: few
J: TRBJ1-5
V: TRBV5-5
DNA: TGTGCCAGCAGCTGGGACACGGTAACGCCCCAGCATTTT
CDR3: CASSWDTVTPQHF

length: 13
D: TRBD1
size: NA
J: TRBJ1-2
V: TRBV28
DNA: TGTGCCAGCAGTTTGCCGACAGGGAATGGCTACACCTTC
CDR3: CASSLPTGNGYTF